These T cell receptor beta chains were read from a single sample in a study of shared clonotypes between healthy human individuals. The assay was immunoSEQ multiplex PCR, and TCRdb's table has in-frame clones only and misses some. Of around 1.9 million clones detected, about 93% appear once; the ten largest clones hold roughly 1.8%. Sequenced input: naive CD8+ T cells from PBMCs. The source of these receptors is a man between 18 and 29 years old in good health. Some clones in this sample may be carry-over from other donors' samples. The CDR3 runs from the conserved cysteine through the conserved F or W.

V	CDR3
TRBV28	CASSLSGRTEAFF
TRBV29-1	CSKGRGTYEQYF
TRBV19	CASSIADSVSRQFF
TRBV7-2	CASSLGQGLGNTIYF
TRBV9	CASSPGLAGPPRYEQYF
TRBV9	CASSAGRGINSPLHF
TRBV7-6	CASSLRRQRGGYEQYF
TRBV29-1	CSVGTGGWPYGYTF
TRBV28	CASSLLGAEQYF
TRBV2	CASRESGGAKNIQYF
TRBV27	CASSPRGSTYNEQFF
TRBV28	CASSLYMRGEQDNGYTF
TRBV19	CASSWLNTGELFF
TRBV27	CASSFFRNTGELFF
TRBV10-2	CASASGRAGGTDTQYF
TRBV6-6	CASLTLYGYTF
TRBV27	CASSLSTSGSYNEQFF
TRBV9	CASSVAGLAGGGTDTQYF
TRBV9	CASRTSGLDTGELFF
TRBV9	CASSVSSLSGDTQYF
TRBV4-3	CASSQAGGWNTEAFF
TRBV29-1	CSVWMNTEAFF
TRBV4-1	CASSPLGLAGGPSDNEQFF
TRBV28	CASRPTGPSSGNTIYF
TRBV7-3	CASSFIRGGGRNEQFF
TRBV11-2	CASSLGPAGSSYEQYF
TRBV6-5	CASSYSALNYGYTF
TRBV19	CASRTSGGPGELFF
TRBV6-5	CASSYHRSSVGQYF
TRBV5-1	CASSLSTVSYEQYF